Sequencing of this TCR beta chain was carried out in a study of persistence of HIV-infected CD4 T cells. Study-wide background: Antigen stimulation activated a lower proportion of cells, more of them memory, than anti-CD3/anti-CD28 stimulation.

This nonspecific control used anti-CD3/anti-CD28 bead stimulation of CD4+ T cells. Sorting selected CD4+ T cells upregulating both CD40 ligand and CD69. Plasma HIV-1 RNA stayed below 50 copies/mL for at least 4 years. Turning to this clone: Its specificity is unknown.

Sequencing used immunoSEQ version 4 in survey mode. Generated by immunoSEQ multiplex PCR, the TCRdb table keeps only in-frame clones and is missing some. Here the sample spans about 43,000 clones, roughly 90% being singletons. Study-level findings and limits: Within sorted populations, more oligoclonal TCRs accompanied more oligoclonal proviruses.

The V end was cut by 3 bases, the J end by 7 bases, with 10 bases between. This CDR3 has 13 amino acids. In germline, CDR1 is LNHDA, CDR2 SQIVND (reference sequence). The TCR originated in an adult man with HIV who was CMV-seropositive. The chain links TRBV19 to TRBJ1-5, with a possible D match to TRBD1 (5 bases). This specimen was CD4+ T cells sorted from PBMCs after approximately 19-hour stimulation, taken from a patient who received antiretroviral therapy. For the CDR3, the DNA is TGTGCCAGTAGTATCCTAGGGGACCAGCCCCAGCATTTT. The encoded protein is CASSILGDQPQHF.